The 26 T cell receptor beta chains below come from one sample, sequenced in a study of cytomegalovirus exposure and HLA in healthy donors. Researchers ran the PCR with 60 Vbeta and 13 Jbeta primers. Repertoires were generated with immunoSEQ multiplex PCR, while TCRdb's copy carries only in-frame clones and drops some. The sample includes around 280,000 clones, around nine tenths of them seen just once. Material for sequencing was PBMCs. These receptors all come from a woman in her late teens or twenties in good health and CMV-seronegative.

CDR3 amino acids: CSAGLAAYSYNEQFF. CDR3 sequence (DNA): TGCAGCGCTGGACTAGCGGCTTACTCCTACAATGAGCAGTTCTTC. V is TRBV29-1 and J is TRBJ2-1; 10 bases fit TRBD2. The CDR3 spans 15 residues. Unmatched junction bases numbered 6, after V lost 7 bases and J lost 0 bases. Germline loops: CDR1 SQVTM, CDR2 ANQGSEA.

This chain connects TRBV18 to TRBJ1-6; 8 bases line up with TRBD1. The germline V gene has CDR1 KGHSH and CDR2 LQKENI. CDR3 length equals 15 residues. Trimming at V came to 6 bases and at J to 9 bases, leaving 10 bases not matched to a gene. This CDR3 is CASSTGANGFSPLHF. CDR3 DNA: TGTGCCAGCTCGACAGGGGCGAACGGATTTTCACCCCTCCACTTT.

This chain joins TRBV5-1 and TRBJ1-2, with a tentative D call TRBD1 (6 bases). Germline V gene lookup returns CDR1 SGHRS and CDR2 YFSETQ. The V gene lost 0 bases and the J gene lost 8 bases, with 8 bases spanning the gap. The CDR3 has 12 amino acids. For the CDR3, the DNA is TGCGCCAGCAGCTTGGAGGGGGTCGGCTACACCTTC. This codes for CASSLEGVGYTF. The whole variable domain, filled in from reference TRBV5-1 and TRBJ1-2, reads KAGVTQTPRYLIKTRGQQVTLSCSPISGHRSVSWYQQTPGQGLQFLFEYFSETQRNKGNFPGRFSGRQFSNSRSEMNVSTLELGDSALYLCASSLEGVGYTFGSGTRLTVV.

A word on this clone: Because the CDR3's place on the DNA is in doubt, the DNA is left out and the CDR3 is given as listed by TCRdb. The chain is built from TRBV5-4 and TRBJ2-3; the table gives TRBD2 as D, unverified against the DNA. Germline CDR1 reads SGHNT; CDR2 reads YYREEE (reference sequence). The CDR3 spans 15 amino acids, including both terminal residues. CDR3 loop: CASSSRRAGGDTQYF.

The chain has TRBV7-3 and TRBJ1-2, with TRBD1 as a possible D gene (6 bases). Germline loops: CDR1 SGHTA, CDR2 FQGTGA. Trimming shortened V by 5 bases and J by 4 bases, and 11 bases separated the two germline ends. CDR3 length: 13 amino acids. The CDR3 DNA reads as TGTGCCAGCAGCCGAGGACAGATCTATGGCTACACCTTC. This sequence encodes CASSRGQIYGYTF.

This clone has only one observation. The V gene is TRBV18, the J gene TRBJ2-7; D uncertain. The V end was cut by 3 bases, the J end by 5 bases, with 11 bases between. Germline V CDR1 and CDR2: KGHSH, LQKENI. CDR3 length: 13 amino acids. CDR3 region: CASSPQVVDEQYF. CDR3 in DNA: TGTGCCAGCTCACCGCAGGTTGTCGACGAGCAGTACTTC.

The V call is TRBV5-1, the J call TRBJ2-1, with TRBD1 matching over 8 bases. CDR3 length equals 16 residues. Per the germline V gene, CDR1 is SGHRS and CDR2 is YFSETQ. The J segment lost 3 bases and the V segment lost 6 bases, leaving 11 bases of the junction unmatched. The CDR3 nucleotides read TGCGCCAGCACGATTGGGGACAGGCGATTCTACAATGAGCAGTTCTTC. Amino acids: CASTIGDRRFYNEQFF.

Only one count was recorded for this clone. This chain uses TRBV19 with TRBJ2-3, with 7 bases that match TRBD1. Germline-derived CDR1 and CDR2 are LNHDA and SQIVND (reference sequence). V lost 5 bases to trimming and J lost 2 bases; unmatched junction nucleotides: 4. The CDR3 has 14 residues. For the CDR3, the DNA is TGTGCCAGTAGTCAGGGGGACGACACAGATACGCAGTATTTT. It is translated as CASSQGDDTDTQYF.

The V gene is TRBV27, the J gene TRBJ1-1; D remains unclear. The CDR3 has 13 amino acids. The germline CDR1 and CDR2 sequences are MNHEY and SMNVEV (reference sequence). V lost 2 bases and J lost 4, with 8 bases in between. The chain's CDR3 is CASSLVRSTEAFF. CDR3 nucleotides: TGTGCCAGCAGTTTAGTGAGGAGCACTGAAGCTTTCTTT.

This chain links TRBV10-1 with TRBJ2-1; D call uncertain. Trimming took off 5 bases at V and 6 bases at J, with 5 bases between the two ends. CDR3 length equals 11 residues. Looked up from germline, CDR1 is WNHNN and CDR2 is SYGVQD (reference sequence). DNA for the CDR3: TGCGCCAGCAGTCAATCCAATGAGCAGTTCTTC. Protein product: CASSQSNEQFF.

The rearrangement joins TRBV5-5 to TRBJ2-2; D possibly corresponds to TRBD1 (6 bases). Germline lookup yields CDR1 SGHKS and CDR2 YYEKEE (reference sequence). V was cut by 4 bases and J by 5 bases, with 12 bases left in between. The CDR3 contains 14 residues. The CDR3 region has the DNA TGTGCCAGCAGCCGTTGGACAGCAACCGGGGAGCTGTTTTTT. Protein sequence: CASSRWTATGELFF.

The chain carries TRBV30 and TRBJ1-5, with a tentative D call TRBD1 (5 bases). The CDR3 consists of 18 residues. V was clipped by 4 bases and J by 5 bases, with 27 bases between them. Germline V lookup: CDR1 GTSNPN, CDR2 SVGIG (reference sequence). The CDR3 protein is CAWKLRERFGIIHQPQHF. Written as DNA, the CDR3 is TGTGCCTGGAAACTCAGGGAAAGGTTTGGAATTATCCATCAGCCCCAGCATTTT. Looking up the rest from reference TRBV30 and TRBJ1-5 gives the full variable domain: SQTIHQWPATLVQPVGSPLSLECTVEGTSNPNLYWYRQAAGRGLQLLFYSVGIGQISSEVPQNLSASRPQDRQFILSSKKLLLSDSGFYLCAWKLRERFGIIHQPQHFGDGTRLSIL.

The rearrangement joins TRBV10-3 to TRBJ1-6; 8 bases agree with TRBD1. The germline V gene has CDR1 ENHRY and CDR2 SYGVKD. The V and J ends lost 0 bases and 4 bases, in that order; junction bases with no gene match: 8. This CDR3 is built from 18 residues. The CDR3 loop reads CAISESNVRDRYNSPLHF. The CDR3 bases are TGTGCCATCAGTGAGTCAAACGTTCGGGACAGGTATAATTCACCCCTCCACTTT.

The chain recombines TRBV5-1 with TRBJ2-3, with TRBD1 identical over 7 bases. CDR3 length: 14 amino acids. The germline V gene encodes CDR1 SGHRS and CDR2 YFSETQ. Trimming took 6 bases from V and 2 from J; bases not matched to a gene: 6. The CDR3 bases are TGCGCCAGCAATAAGGGGGCCGCCACAGATACGCAGTATTTT. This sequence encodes CASNKGAATDTQYF.

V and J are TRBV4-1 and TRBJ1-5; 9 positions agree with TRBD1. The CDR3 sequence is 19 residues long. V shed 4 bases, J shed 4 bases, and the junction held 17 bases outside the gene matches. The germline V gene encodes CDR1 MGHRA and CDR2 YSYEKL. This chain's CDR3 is CASSLEYRGLFFGNQPQHF. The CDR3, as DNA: TGCGCCAGCAGCCTCGAATACAGGGGGCTATTCTTTGGAAATCAGCCCCAGCATTTT.

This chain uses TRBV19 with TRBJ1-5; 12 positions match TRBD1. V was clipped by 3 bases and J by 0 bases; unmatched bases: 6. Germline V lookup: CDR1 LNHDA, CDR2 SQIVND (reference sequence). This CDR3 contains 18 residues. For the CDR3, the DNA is TGTGCCAGTAGTATTAAGGGACAGGGGGCCTATAGCAATCAGCCCCAGCATTTT. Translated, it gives CASSIKGQGAYSNQPQHF.

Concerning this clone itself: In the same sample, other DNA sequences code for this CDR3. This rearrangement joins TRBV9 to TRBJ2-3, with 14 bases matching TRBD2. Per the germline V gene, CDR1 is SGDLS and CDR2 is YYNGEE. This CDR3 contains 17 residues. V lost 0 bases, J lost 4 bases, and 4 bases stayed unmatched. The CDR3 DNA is TGTGCCAGCAGCGTAGGACTAGCGGGGGGGCCTTCAGATACGCAGTATTTT. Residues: CASSVGLAGGPSDTQYF.

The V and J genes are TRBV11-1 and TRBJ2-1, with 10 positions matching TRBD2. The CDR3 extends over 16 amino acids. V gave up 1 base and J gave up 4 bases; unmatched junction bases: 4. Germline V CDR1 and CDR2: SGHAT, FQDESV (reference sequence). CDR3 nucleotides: TGTGCCAGCAGCTTAGTCGGACTAGCGGCTTACAATGAGCAGTTCTTC. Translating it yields CASSLVGLAAYNEQFF. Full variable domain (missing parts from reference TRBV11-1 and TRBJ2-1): EAEVAQSPRYKITEKSQAVAFWCDPISGHATLYWYRQILGQGPELLVQFQDESVVDDSQLPKDRFSAERLKGVDSTLKIQPAELGDSAMYLCASSLVGLAAYNEQFFGPGTRLTVL.

This CDR3 is CASSESERDEAFF. CDR3 DNA: TGTGCCAGCAGTGAGTCTGAGAGGGATGAAGCTTTCTTT. The rearrangement uses TRBV2 and TRBJ1-1; D is unclear. V was pared by 3 bases and J by 7 bases, with 12 bases between. The CDR3 has 13 residues. Germline CDR1 and CDR2: SNHLY and FYNNEI.

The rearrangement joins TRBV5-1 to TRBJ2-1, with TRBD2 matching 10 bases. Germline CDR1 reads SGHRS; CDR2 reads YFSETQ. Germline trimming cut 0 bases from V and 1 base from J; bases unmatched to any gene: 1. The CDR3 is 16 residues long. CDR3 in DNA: TGCGCCAGCAGCTTGGGGACTAGCGGTTCCTACAATGAGCAGTTCTTC. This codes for CASSLGTSGSYNEQFF.

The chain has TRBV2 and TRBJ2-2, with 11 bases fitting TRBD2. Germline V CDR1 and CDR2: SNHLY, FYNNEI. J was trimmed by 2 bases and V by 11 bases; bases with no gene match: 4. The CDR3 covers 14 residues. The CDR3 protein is CAVTSGDNTGELFF. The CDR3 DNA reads TGTGCCGTGACTAGCGGGGACAACACCGGGGAGCTGTTTTTT.

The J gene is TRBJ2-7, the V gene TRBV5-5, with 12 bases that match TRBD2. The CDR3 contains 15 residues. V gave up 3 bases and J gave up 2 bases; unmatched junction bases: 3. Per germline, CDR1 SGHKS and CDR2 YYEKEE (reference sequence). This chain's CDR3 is CASSYGTSGPYEQYF. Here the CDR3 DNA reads TGTGCCAGCAGCTACGGGACTAGCGGGCCCTACGAGCAGTACTTC.

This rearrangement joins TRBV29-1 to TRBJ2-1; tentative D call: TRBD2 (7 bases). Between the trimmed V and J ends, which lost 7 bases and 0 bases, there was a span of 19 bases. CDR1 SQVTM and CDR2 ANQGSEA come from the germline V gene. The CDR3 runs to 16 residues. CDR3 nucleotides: TGCAGCGCCCCGGAGGGGGGGACGAGCTCCTACAATGAGCAGTTCTTC. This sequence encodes CSAPEGGTSSYNEQFF.

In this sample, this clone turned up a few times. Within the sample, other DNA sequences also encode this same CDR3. The CDR3 DNA follows: TGTGCCAGTAGTACGACAGGGGGCAATCAGCCCCAGCATTTT. It is translated as CASSTTGGNQPQHF. The chain carries TRBV19 and TRBJ1-5; 8 bases align to TRBD1. Germline CDR1 and CDR2: LNHDA and SQIVND (reference sequence). The V gene end was trimmed by 4 bases and the J gene end by 2 bases; junction bases not matched to a gene: 1. The length of the CDR3 is 14 residues.

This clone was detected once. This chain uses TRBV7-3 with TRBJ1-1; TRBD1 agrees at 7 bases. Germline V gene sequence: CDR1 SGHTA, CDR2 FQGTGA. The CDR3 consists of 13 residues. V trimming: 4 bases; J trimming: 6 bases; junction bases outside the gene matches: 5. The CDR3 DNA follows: TGTGCCAGCAGCTCGACAGGGACGGCTGAAGCTTTCTTT. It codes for CASSSTGTAEAFF.

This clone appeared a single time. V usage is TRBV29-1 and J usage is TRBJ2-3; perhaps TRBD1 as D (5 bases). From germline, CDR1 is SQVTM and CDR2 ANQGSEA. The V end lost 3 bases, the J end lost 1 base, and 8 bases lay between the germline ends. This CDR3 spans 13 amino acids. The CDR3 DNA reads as TGCAGCGTTGACCAGGGCGGCACAGATACGCAGTATTTT. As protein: CSVDQGGTDTQYF.